This record covers a single TCR beta chain. The sample comes from a study of tumor-infiltrating lymphocytes in oesophageal squamous cell carcinoma. V gave up 0 bases and J gave up 2 bases, with 6 bases separating them. CDR3 length: 14 residues. CDR1 is SGHDT, CDR2 YYEEEE, per germline. TCRdb processed the PCR reads anew with MiXCR; each CDR3 protein has one entry. The sample comprises 16,000 or so distinct CDR3 sequences, roughly 50% of which are singletons, and about a fifth rests with the top ten. Specimen: esophageal tumor tissue. V is TRBV5-6 and J is TRBJ2-1; the D gene is possibly TRBD1 (6 bases). The origin of this receptor is a male donor with esophageal squamous cell carcinoma. The chain's CDR3 is CASSLGQAYNEQFF. CDR3 coding DNA: TGTGCCAGCAGCTTGGGACAGGCCTACAATGAGCAGTTCTTC.